This is a list of T cell receptor beta chains from one sample in a study of T cells after posttransplantation cyclophosphamide. Some clones are missing from TCRdb's copy, which holds only in-frame ones; the method was immunoSEQ multiplex PCR. The sample has approximately 15,000 clones, approximately 80% seen once; the top ten hold roughly 0.83%. Input material: memory CD4+ T cells sorted from PBMCs. The receptor source for this set is a man in his forties or fifties in good health, CMV-negative, and a related stem cell transplant donor. The CDR3 runs from the conserved cysteine through the conserved F or W. D genes are given only for firm matches. A row's size may be missing; if present it is once, few, many or a size class.

>TRBD2|TRBV6-6|TRBJ2-7|-
CASTPTSGRNEQYF
TGTGCCAGCACCCCGACTAGCGGGAGAAACGAGCAGTACTTC
>-|TRBV7-8|TRBJ1-1|-
CASSLAPGNTEAFF
TGTGCCAGCAGCTTAGCCCCCGGGAACACTGAAGCTTTCTTT
>TRBD1|TRBV6-1|TRBJ1-5|-
CASSMTGGYQPQHF
TGTGCCAGCAGTATGACAGGGGGCTATCAGCCCCAGCATTTT
>TRBD1|TRBV4-3|TRBJ1-2|-
CASSQEWVTGTGVDGYTF
TGCGCCAGCAGCCAAGAGTGGGTGACAGGGACCGGTGTAGATGGCTACACCTTC
>-|TRBV30|TRBJ1-1|-
CAWSWDMMDTEAFF
TGTGCCTGGAGTTGGGACATGATGGACACTGAAGCTTTCTTT
>-|TRBV27|TRBJ1-4|once
CASRTASGATNEKLFF
TGTGCCAGCAGAACGGCCTCAGGGGCCACTAATGAAAAACTGTTTTTT
>-|TRBV19|TRBJ1-1|-
CASNQRRGRTEAFF
TGTGCCAGTAATCAGCGGCGGGGGCGCACTGAAGCTTTCTTT
>-|TRBV30|TRBJ1-1|-
CAWNNQGEAFF
TGTGCCTGGAACAACCAGGGGGAAGCTTTCTTT
>-|TRBV10-3|TRBJ2-3|-
CAIKEGPSTDTQYF
TGTGCCATAAAAGAGGGCCCTAGCACAGATACGCAGTATTTT
>-|TRBV7-9|TRBJ2-3|-
CASSLVGAPADTQYF
TGTGCCAGCAGCTTAGTTGGGGCCCCGGCAGATACGCAGTATTTT
>-|TRBV29-1|TRBJ2-2|few
CSVSGVANTGELFF
TGCAGCGTGTCGGGGGTCGCAAACACCGGGGAGCTGTTTTTT
>TRBD2|TRBV2|TRBJ2-1|-
CASEREDEQFF
TGTGCCAGCGAGCGGGAGGATGAGCAGTTCTTC
>-|TRBV18|TRBJ1-3|few
CASSTPGRAGNTIYF
TGTGCCAGCTCTACCCCGGGCAGGGCTGGAAACACCATATATTTT
>TRBD2|TRBV6-5|TRBJ2-1|few
CASSLSGRDEQFF
TGTGCCAGCAGTTTGAGCGGGAGAGATGAGCAGTTCTTC
>-|TRBV5-6|TRBJ1-4|-
CASSLGQINEKLFF
TGTGCCAGCAGCTTGGGACAGATAAATGAAAAACTGTTTTTT
>-|TRBV5-1|TRBJ1-5|-
CASSPEVNQPQHF
TGCGCCAGCAGCCCAGAGGTCAATCAGCCCCAGCATTTT
>-|TRBV6-5|TRBJ1-2|-
CASRLGQAMHYGYTF
TGTGCCAGCAGACTCGGACAAGCCATGCACTATGGCTACACCTTC
>-|TRBV21-1|TRBJ2-2|-
CASSKSAGAHTGELFF
TGTGCCAGCAGCAAAAGTGCGGGGGCGCACACCGGGGAGCTGTTTTTT
>TRBD1|TRBV5-5|TRBJ2-7|-
CASSAMLTGTGGYEQYF
TGTGCCAGCAGCGCGATGCTGACCGGGACAGGGGGCTACGAGCAGTACTTC
>TRBD2|TRBV4-1|TRBJ2-5|-
CASRQLAGGETQYF
TGCGCCAGCAGGCAACTAGCGGGGGGGGAGACCCAGTACTTC
>TRBD2|TRBV11-2|TRBJ2-1|-
CASSLTSGGARNEQFF
TGTGCCAGCAGCCTAACTAGCGGGGGGGCTAGAAATGAGCAGTTCTTC
>TRBD2|TRBV7-7|TRBJ2-2|-
CASSLAGSSGGNTGELFF
TGTGCCAGCAGCTTAGCGGGGAGTAGCGGGGGAAACACCGGGGAGCTGTTTTTT